The clone carrying this TCR beta chain has just a few counts. Profiled with immunoSEQ multiplex PCR; TCRdb holds only in-frame clones, not every one. This table holds more than 45,000 clones, 85% to 90% found once. This sample is drawn from a study of blood T cell repertoires in COVID-19. The CDR3 runs 14 residues. The germline V gene has CDR1 WSHSY and CDR2 SAAADI. V was shortened by 0 bases and J by 2 bases, with 8 bases between the two germline ends. The sample was peripheral blood. V and J are TRBV10-2 and TRBJ2-7, with a possible D match to TRBD1 (5 bases). The TCR originated in a human donor in a cohort sampled during active COVID-19. The CDR3 nucleotides read TGCGCCAGCAGTGAGTCGGTGGGGCCCTACGAGCAGTACTTC. Translating it yields CASSESVGPYEQYF.